A single sample is the source of the 30 T cell receptor beta chains below, sequenced in a study of regulatory T cells in long-lasting Graves disease. Sequencing libraries for TCR beta were prepared with iRepertoire HTBI primers and Arm-PCR of CDR3 regions. In TCRdb, the multiplex PCR reads were re-called with MiXCR into one record per CDR3 protein. The sample records 400,000 or so distinct CDR3 sequences, 23% being singletons. Noted time point: persistent/refractory GD, antithyroid drugs over 5 years with positive TRAb. After RNA was extracted from PBMCs, the TCR library was made from it. The sample here was peripheral blood mononuclear cells (PBMCs), taken when the disease was refractory, from a patient treated with antithyroid drugs. These receptors originate from a female donor with Graves disease.

This clonotype came up many times. The chain links TRBV7-2 to TRBJ2-5, with a weak D call TRBD1 (5 bases). Between the trimmed V and J ends, which lost 3 bases and 4 bases, there was a span of 18 bases. This CDR3 is 16 amino acids long. Germline-derived CDR1 and CDR2 are SGHTA and FQGNSA. The CDR3 bases are TGTGCCAGCAGCTTCTCTGCCGGACACGCAGGAGAGACCCAGTACTTC. This gives the protein CASSFSAGHAGETQYF.

The CDR3 DNA sequence: TGTGCCAGCAACCCAATCGGACAGAGCACCTACGAGCAGTACTTC. It codes for CASNPIGQSTYEQYF. V usage is TRBV27 and J usage is TRBJ2-7, with D maybe TRBD1 (6 bases). V was cut by 7 bases and J by 2 bases, with 18 bases left in between. CDR1 and CDR2 from the germline V gene are MNHEY and SMNVEV (reference sequence). There are 15 residues in the CDR3.

V and J are TRBV19 and TRBJ2-7; D is perhaps TRBD1 or TRBD2 (5 bases each). The V gene's germline CDR1 is LNHDA and CDR2 SQIVND (reference sequence). The CDR3 contains 14 residues. V was shortened by 5 bases and J by 2 bases, with 13 bases between the two germline ends. Here the CDR3 DNA reads TGTGCCAGTAGTGCCCGGGACGGGGCCTACGAGCAGTACTTC. The encoded protein is CASSARDGAYEQYF.

This clonotype has a handful of counts. The V call is TRBV28, the J call TRBJ2-2, with a weak D call TRBD1 (6 bases). V was clipped by 10 bases and J by 3 bases, with 15 bases between them. Germline CDR1 and CDR2: MDHEN and SYDVKM. The CDR3 consists of 14 residues. In nucleotides, the CDR3 is TGTGCCACCTCCGGGACACGGTACACCGGGGAGCTGTTTTTT. Protein: CATSGTRYTGELFF.

This chain uses TRBV28 with TRBJ2-1, with 14 bases matching TRBD2. With 6 bases clipped from V and 7 bases from J, the junction kept 23 bases outside the gene matches. The germline gives CDR1 MDHEN, CDR2 SYDVKM. The CDR3 has 21 residues. CDR3 sequence reads: CASSLRGLKRLAGGPGNEQFF. The DNA for the CDR3 is TGTGCCAGCAGCTTACGGGGATTAAAGCGACTAGCGGGAGGGCCGGGGAATGAGCAGTTCTTC.

This clonotype was picked up many times. This sequence joins TRBV6-1 and TRBJ1-1; weak D call: TRBD1 (6 bases). From germline, CDR1 is MNHNS and CDR2 SASEGT. Trimming cost V 5 bases and J 0 bases, with 19 bases left between them. This CDR3 spans 17 amino acids. The CDR3 DNA reads as TGTGCCAGCAGTCCCGCAGACAGGAACAAAATGAACACTGAAGCTTTCTTT. This translates into CASSPADRNKMNTEAFF.

This clonotype came up many times. The J gene is TRBJ2-1, the V gene TRBV11-1; 12 bases agree with TRBD2. V shed 6 bases, J shed 4 bases, and the junction held 4 bases outside the gene matches. The CDR3 length is 15 residues. Germline V gene lookup returns CDR1 SGHAT and CDR2 FQDESV (reference sequence). The CDR3 protein is CASSWTSGTYNEQFF. The CDR3 DNA reads as TGTGCCAGCAGTTGGACTAGCGGGACTTACAATGAGCAGTTCTTC.

CDR3 in amino acids: CSVEDVWGLNGYTF. The CDR3 bases are TGCAGCGTTGAAGATGTGTGGGGCCTGAATGGCTACACCTTC. The rearrangement links TRBV29-1 to TRBJ1-2; tentatively, D is TRBD1 (5 bases). With 0 bases removed from V and 6 bases from J, the gap between germline ends came to 14 bases. This CDR3 region has 14 residues. Germline-derived CDR1 and CDR2 are SQVTM and ANQGSEA.

The table lists this clonotype with many counts. The chain is built from TRBV20-1 and TRBJ1-5; maybe TRBD1 (5 bases). Germline loops: CDR1 DFQATT, CDR2 SNEGSKA (reference sequence). The ends were cut back, 0 bases at V and 4 bases at J, with 13 bases in the middle. The CDR3 length is 15 residues. CDR3 sequence reads: CSARDGAAGNQPQHF. Written as DNA, the CDR3 is TGCAGTGCTAGAGATGGAGCAGCAGGGAATCAGCCCCAGCATTTT.

This clonotype turned up a few times. The V and J genes are TRBV11-2 and TRBJ2-3, with 9 bases that match TRBD2. CDR1 and CDR2 from the germline V gene are SGHAT and FQNNGV. With V trimmed by 0 bases and J by 2 bases, 3 bases remained unmatched. The CDR3 is made up of 16 amino acids. The CDR3 DNA sequence: TGTGCCAGCAGCTTAGAGACTAGCGGAATCACAGATACGCAGTATTTT. Translated: CASSLETSGITDTQYF.

This chain connects TRBV9 to TRBJ2-5, with D tentatively TRBD1 or TRBD2 (5 bases each). V was cut by 3 bases and J by 5 bases, with 14 bases left in between. There are 14 residues in the CDR3. Germline V gene lookup returns CDR1 SGDLS and CDR2 YYNGEE. The CDR3, as DNA: TGTGCCAGCAGCGGGGGGAGAATGAGGGAGACCCAGTACTTC. Protein: CASSGGRMRETQYF.

The J gene is TRBJ1-1, the V gene TRBV5-1; TRBD1 might be the D (6 bases). V was clipped by 4 bases and J by 6 bases, with 22 bases between them. The germline V gene encodes CDR1 SGHRS and CDR2 YFSETQ. The CDR3 totals 16 residues. The CDR3 nucleotides read TGCGCCAGCAGCACCTTGTCCCGGGACATTGACCCTGAAGCTTTCTTT. Amino acids: CASSTLSRDIDPEAFF.

For this clonotype: A clone one base away is much larger, so this may be a read error. The chain uses TRBV28 and TRBJ2-4, with D possibly being TRBD2 (6 bases). CDR1 is MDHEN, CDR2 SYDVKM, per germline. CDR3 size: 18 residues. The CDR3 protein is CAGSSSTPSERAKNIQYF. In DNA form, the CDR3 reads TGTGCCGGCAGTTCCAGTACTCCTAGCGAACGAGCCAAAAACATTCAGTACTTC.

This clonotype was detected a few times. V gene TRBV5-6 combines with J gene TRBJ2-5; D is unclear. Germline V gene sequence: CDR1 SGHDT, CDR2 YYEEEE. V dropped 0 bases and J dropped 1 base, with 13 bases sitting between them. CDR3 length equals 16 residues. CDR3 coding DNA: TGTGCCAGCAGCTTGGGGGGTTCGGCAGCCCAAGAGACCCAGTACTTC. It yields the protein CASSLGGSAAQETQYF.

For the CDR3, the DNA is TGCAGTGCTAAGATTTCGGCGGGGCAGTATTTT. Protein sequence: CSAKISAGQYF. This rearrangement joins TRBV20-1 to TRBJ2-3; D possibly corresponds to TRBD2 (5 bases). The CDR3 covers 11 residues. Germline-derived CDR1 and CDR2 are DFQATT and SNEGSKA (reference sequence). V was shortened by 4 bases and J by 11 bases, with 13 bases between the two germline ends.

This clonotype was observed at least ten times. The chain has TRBV28 and TRBJ1-1; D might be TRBD1 (5 bases). V gave up 2 bases and J gave up 8 bases, with 15 bases separating them. Germline V gene lookup returns CDR1 MDHEN and CDR2 SYDVKM. The CDR3 sequence is 14 residues long. DNA for the CDR3: TGTGCCAGCAGTTTAATCAACCGGGGCGCGGAAGCTTTCTTT. Encoded protein: CASSLINRGAEAFF.

This chain joins TRBV6-2 or TRBV6-3 and TRBJ1-5; D gene uncertain. The CDR3 contains 15 residues. Trimming removed 6 bases at V and 0 bases at J, with 12 bases between. The V gene's germline CDR1 is MNHEY and CDR2 SVGEGT. CDR3 region: CASSHSTSSNQPQHF. The CDR3 DNA sequence: TGTGCCAGCAGCCACTCTACATCTAGCAATCAGCCCCAGCATTTT.

The rearrangement links TRBV7-9 to TRBJ2-7; 10 bases match TRBD2. J gave up 0 bases and V 5 bases, and 7 bases lay outside the gene matches. The CDR3 contains 16 residues. The germline gives CDR1 SEHNR, CDR2 FQNEAQ (reference sequence). CDR3 residues: CASSRSGTSDSYEQYF. DNA of the CDR3: TGTGCCAGCAGCCGGTCCGGGACTAGCGACTCCTACGAGCAGTACTTC. The full variable domain, completed using reference TRBV7-9 and TRBJ2-7, is DTGVSQNPRHKITKRGQNVTFRCDPISEHNRLYWYRQTLGQGPEFLTYFQNEAQLEKSRLLSDRFSAERPKGSFSTLEIQRTEQGDSAMYLCASSRSGTSDSYEQYFGPGTRLTVT.

The chain links TRBV6-1 to TRBJ1-1, with 9 nucleotides matching TRBD1. J lost 6 bases, V lost 5 bases, and 13 bases had no gene match. The CDR3 is 16 amino acids. Germline V CDR1 and CDR2: MNHNS, SASEGT. Here the CDR3 reads CASSKQGATVGAEAFF. The CDR3 DNA reads as TGTGCCAGCAGTAAACAGGGGGCTACGGTCGGGGCTGAAGCTTTCTTT.

V gene TRBV18 combines with J gene TRBJ2-1; unclear D gene. Looked up from germline, CDR1 is KGHSH and CDR2 is LQKENI. Trimming took off 2 bases at V and 5 bases at J, with 10 bases between the two ends. The CDR3 totals 14 residues. The CDR3 spells CASSPYDQDNEQFF. In nucleotides, the CDR3 is TGTGCCAGCTCACCATATGACCAAGACAATGAGCAGTTCTTC.

For this clonotype: The junction differs from germline at one of its ends, possibly a read error. The gene calls are TRBV20-1 and TRBJ1-4; D gene ambiguous. Germline assignment: CDR1 DFQATT and CDR2 SNEGSKA (reference sequence). The CDR3 is 15 amino acids. As DNA, the CDR3 is TGCAGTGCTACCGGAGCGGGAGCCGCCAATGAAAAACTGTCTTTT. Translation: CSATGAGAANEKLSF.

Ten or more counts support this clonotype. The rearrangement links TRBV20-1 to TRBJ2-7; D remains unclear. From germline, CDR1 is DFQATT and CDR2 SNEGSKA (reference sequence). The V and J ends lost 6 bases and 5 bases respectively, with 8 bases between them. This CDR3 contains 10 residues. CDR3: CSATRNEQYF. The CDR3 DNA sequence: TGCAGTGCGACTCGGAACGAGCAGTACTTC.

The chain employs TRBV18 and TRBJ1-2; no definite D call. Germline values: CDR1 KGHSH, CDR2 LQKENI. The CDR3 consists of 17 residues. V gave up 2 bases and J gave up 3 bases, with 19 bases separating them. The CDR3 reads CASSPNSPDTTYYGYTF. The DNA of the CDR3 is TGTGCCAGCTCACCAAACAGCCCCGACACAACCTACTATGGCTACACCTTC.

In its sample, this clonotype was seen a few times. A much bigger clone sits one base away, suggesting this may be a read error. The J gene is TRBJ2-5, the V gene TRBV27; possibly TRBD1 for D (5 bases). Trimming pared 10 bases from V and 7 bases from J, leaving 19 bases between. The CDR3 extends over 13 amino acids. Germline lookup yields CDR1 MNHEY and CDR2 SMNVEV (reference sequence). CDR3 nucleotide sequence: TGTGCCACCAAAAGGGGCAGCGAAAGGACCCAGTACTTC. This encodes CATKRGSERTQYF.

This clonotype was detected only a few times. The rearrangement uses TRBV6-2 or TRBV6-3 and TRBJ1-6; no clear D gene. CDR1 and CDR2 from the germline V gene are MNHEY and SVGEGT. Between the trimmed V and J ends, which lost 2 bases and 10 bases, there was a span of 12 bases. CDR3 size: 14 residues. The CDR3 is CASSYEGEKSPLHF. Written as DNA, the CDR3 is TGTGCCAGCAGTTACGAGGGAGAAAAATCACCCCTCCACTTT.

This clonotype was seen more than once but under ten times. As DNA, the CDR3 is TGTGCCAGCAGCGTTGGACAGCGCAATCAGCCCCAGCATTTT. Translation: CASSVGQRNQPQHF. The V call is TRBV13, the J call TRBJ1-5; tentative D call: TRBD1 (6 bases). There are 14 residues in the CDR3. The germline CDR1 and CDR2 sequences are PRHDT and FYEKMQ (reference sequence). Trimming removed 5 bases from V and 2 bases from J, with 10 bases in between. The full variable domain, its missing parts supplied by reference TRBV13 and TRBJ1-5, is AAGVIQSPRHLIKEKRETATLKCYPIPRHDTVYWYQQGPGQDPQFLISFYEKMQSDKGSIPDRFSAQQFSDYHSELNMSSLELGDSALYFCASSVGQRNQPQHFGDGTRLSIL.

This clonotype was detected only a few times. The chain joins TRBV6-5 to TRBJ2-7; D gene unclear. Trimming removed 2 bases from V and 3 bases from J, with 17 bases in between. This CDR3 has 16 residues. Germline assignment: CDR1 MNHEY and CDR2 SVGAGI. The DNA for the CDR3 is TGTGCCAGCAGTTACAACGTGGGGATGAACCTCTACGAGCAGTACTTC. Protein: CASSYNVGMNLYEQYF.

This clonotype occurred a few times. The chain recombines TRBV20-1 with TRBJ2-3; D is undetermined. V dropped 4 bases and J dropped 2 bases, with 13 bases sitting between them. Looked up from germline, CDR1 is DFQATT and CDR2 is SNEGSKA (reference sequence). CDR3 length equals 14 residues. In DNA form, the CDR3 reads TGCAGTGCTAAATCCGGGCCGGCCACAGATACGCAGTATTTT. It is translated as CSAKSGPATDTQYF.

Many counts were recorded for this clonotype. The chain recombines TRBV11-2 with TRBJ2-7; TRBD1 agrees at 7 bases. The J segment lost 1 base and the V segment lost 2 bases, leaving 8 bases of the junction unmatched. In germline, CDR1 is SGHAT, CDR2 FQNNGV. The CDR3 consists of 16 residues. CDR3 region: CASSLRRQGGSYEQYF. CDR3 nucleotide sequence: TGTGCCAGCAGCTTACGGAGACAGGGCGGGTCCTACGAGCAGTACTTC. Filled out from reference TRBV11-2 and TRBJ2-7, the complete variable domain reads EAGVAQSPRYKIIEKRQSVAFWCNPISGHATLYWYQQILGQGPKLLIQFQNNGVVDDSQLPKDRFSAERLKGVDSTLKIQPAKLEDSAVYLCASSLRRQGGSYEQYFGPGTRLTVT.

This clonotype was counted only a few times. The chain uses TRBV12-3 or TRBV12-4 and TRBJ1-6; TRBD1 matches at 10 bases. After removal of 8 bases from V and 9 bases from J, the junction contained 4 bases not matched to a gene. The CDR3 consists of 13 residues. The CDR3 region has the DNA TGTGCCAGCCGCCGGGACAGGGGTTCACCCCTCCACTTT. Its protein product is CASRRDRGSPLHF.